The 12 T cell receptor beta chains given below trace back to one sample, sequenced in a study of human T cells and chemical hapten exposure. TCRdb itself ran the RACE reads through MiXCR, one entry per CDR3 protein. The sample yields around 120,000 distinct CDR3 sequences, 13% seen once. Documented time point: pre-sensitization, week 0. This sample's treatment: therapeutic diphenylcyclopropenone sensitization with weekly scalp DPC. The sequenced sample was whole blood, obtained in connection with sensitization to the hapten diphenylcyclopropenone (DPC). The source is a woman aged 18-29 years with alopecia areata. Some clones in this sample may be carry-over from other donors' samples.

The chain is built from TRBV29-1 and TRBJ1-1; the D is unclear. Trimming removed 2 bases from V and 3 bases from J, with 10 bases in between. Per germline, CDR1 SQVTM and CDR2 ANQGSEA. This CDR3 comprises 13 residues. The CDR3 DNA reads TGCAGCGTTGAATGGCGGGAGGACACTGAAGCTTTCTTT. Amino acid sequence: CSVEWREDTEAFF.

This clonotype occurred many times. This chain uses TRBV6-5 with TRBJ1-4; D uncertain. Germline CDR1 reads MNHEY; CDR2 reads SVGAGI. The V and J ends lost 4 bases and 6 bases respectively, with 12 bases between them. The CDR3 is made up of 14 amino acids. CDR3 bases: TGTGCCAGCAGTTCGGGTGGGTTGGATGAAAAACTGTTTTTT. Translation: CASSSGGLDEKLFF.

The chain carries TRBV9 and TRBJ2-1, with D unresolved. The CDR3 covers 12 residues. In germline, CDR1 is SGDLS, CDR2 YYNGEE. The ends were cut back, 0 bases at V and 5 bases at J, with 3 bases in the middle. For the CDR3, the DNA is TGTGCCAGCAGCGTAGTGAACAATGAGCAGTTCTTC. Translating it yields CASSVVNNEQFF.

This clonotype was seen more than once but under ten times. The chain has TRBV18 and TRBJ2-3; D possibly matches TRBD1 or TRBD2 (5 bases each). This CDR3 spans 17 amino acids. Germline assignment: CDR1 KGHSH and CDR2 LQKENI. V dropped 2 bases and J dropped 0 bases, with 15 bases sitting between them. For the CDR3, the DNA is TGTGCCAGCTCACCAGGTCTAGACAGACTAAGCACAGATACGCAGTATTTT. Residues: CASSPGLDRLSTDTQYF.

This clonotype was counted ten times or more. The chain combines TRBV7-3 with TRBJ2-2; unclear D gene. There are 12 residues in the CDR3. Germline V gene lookup returns CDR1 SGHTA and CDR2 FQGTGA. Deletions cut 5 bases from V and 4 bases from J, with 5 bases between. The CDR3 nucleotides read TGTGCCAGCAGCGCCTCCACCGGGGAGCTGTTTTTT. Protein sequence: CASSASTGELFF.

The table lists this clonotype with many counts. The chain joins TRBV18 to TRBJ2-7; possible D gene TRBD2, 5 bases. Germline V CDR1 and CDR2: KGHSH, LQKENI. Trimming left V 3 bases short and J 3 bases short, with 9 bases between. CDR3 size: 13 residues. CDR3 residues: CASSPSEDYEQYF. CDR3 DNA: TGTGCCAGCTCACCGTCGGAGGACTACGAGCAGTACTTC.

At least ten counts were recorded for this clonotype. This rearrangement joins TRBV6-6 to TRBJ1-5; D gene unclear. With 5 bases removed from V and 7 bases from J, the gap between germline ends came to 9 bases. This CDR3 is 12 amino acids long. Germline lookup yields CDR1 MNHNY and CDR2 SVGAGI (reference sequence). CDR3 amino acids: CASSPAGQPQHF. DNA for the CDR3: TGTGCCAGCAGTCCCGCAGGACAGCCCCAGCATTTT.

Only a few counts were recorded for this clonotype. This chain connects TRBV20-1 to TRBJ1-2, with D maybe TRBD1 (6 bases). CDR1 is DFQATT and CDR2 is SNEGSKA in the germline V gene (reference sequence). The V end was cut by 0 bases, the J end by 4 bases, with 15 bases between. The CDR3 has 15 amino acids. The CDR3 nucleotides are TGCAGTGCTAGAGATATCCGGGGGGCGGTCTATGGCTACACCTTC. It yields the protein CSARDIRGAVYGYTF.

This clonotype has at least ten counts. V gene TRBV20-1 combines with J gene TRBJ2-1; 7 positions match TRBD1. J gave up 8 bases and V 6 bases, and 13 bases lay outside the gene matches. CDR3 size: 14 residues. Per the germline V gene, CDR1 is DFQATT and CDR2 is SNEGSKA (reference sequence). The CDR3 is CSAAGTANPDEQFF. In DNA, the CDR3 is TGCAGTGCCGCCGGGACAGCTAATCCAGATGAGCAGTTCTTC.

This clonotype was observed a handful of times. One end of the junction fails to match germline, which may point to a read error. This chain connects TRBV20-1 to TRBJ2-4; D call uncertain. The CDR3 length is 17 residues. CDR1 is DFQATT and CDR2 is SNEGSKA in the germline V gene (reference sequence). This CDR3 is CSAREDYSPLAKNIQYF. DNA of the CDR3: TGCAGTGCAAGAGAGGATTACTCTCCCTTAGCCAAAAACATTCAGTACTTC.

This clonotype has a count of ten or more. The genes are TRBV6-2 or TRBV6-3 and TRBJ2-6, with D hard to call. This CDR3 has 18 amino acids. Trimming pared 4 bases from V and 4 bases from J, leaving 20 bases between. Germline V gene lookup returns CDR1 MNHEY and CDR2 SVGEGT. Here the CDR3 reads CASSSYAAGSWGANVLTF. CDR3 DNA: TGTGCCAGCAGTTCCTACGCGGCAGGATCCTGGGGGGCCAACGTCCTGACTTTC.

This clonotype was found a few times. The chain carries TRBV18 and TRBJ1-2; D may be TRBD1 (5 bases). CDR3 length: 14 residues. Trimming removed 3 bases from V and 4 bases from J, with 12 bases in between. Germline-derived CDR1 and CDR2 are KGHSH and LQKENI. DNA of the CDR3: TGTGCCAGCTCACCCGACAGATCCAGCTATGGCTACACCTTC. Amino acid sequence: CASSPDRSSYGYTF.